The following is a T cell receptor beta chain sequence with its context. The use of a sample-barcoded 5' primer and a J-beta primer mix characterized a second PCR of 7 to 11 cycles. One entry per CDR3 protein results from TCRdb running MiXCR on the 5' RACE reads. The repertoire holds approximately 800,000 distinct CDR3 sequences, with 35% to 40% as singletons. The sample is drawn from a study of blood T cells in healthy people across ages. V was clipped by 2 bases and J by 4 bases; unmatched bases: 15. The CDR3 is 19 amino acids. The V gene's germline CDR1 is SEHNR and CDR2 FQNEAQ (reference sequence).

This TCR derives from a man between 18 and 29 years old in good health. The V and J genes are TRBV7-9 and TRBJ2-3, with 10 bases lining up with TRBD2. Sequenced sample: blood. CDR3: CASSLTASGGAYSADTQYF. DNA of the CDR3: TGTGCCAGCAGCTTAACCGCTAGCGGGGGCGCCTATAGCGCAGATACGCAGTATTTT.